The clone carrying this T cell receptor beta chain was recorded many times. Antigen unknown. MiXCR, applied by TCRdb to the reads, yields one record per CDR3 protein. Counted here are tens of thousands of distinct CDR3 sequences, 21% occurring once; the ten biggest clones make up around 2.3%. This sample was taken from a study of lung T cells in sarcoidosis with Löfgren's syndrome. As for the study in general: Löfgren's syndrome patients were the main repertoire analysis focus.

General study results and limits: Multiple Löfgren's syndrome patients reportedly shared TRAV12-1 and TRBV2 CDR3 motifs. TRBV2 was the preferred pairing partner of TRAV12-1, with similar CDR3s.

Germline assignment: CDR1 MNHEY and CDR2 SVGEGT. The CDR3 totals 13 residues. Trimming stripped 6 bases from V and 4 bases from J, with 9 bases between. The chain employs TRBV6-2 or TRBV6-3 and TRBJ2-2, with D possibly being TRBD2 (5 bases). Sequenced input: CD4+ T cells from PBMCs. The clonotype was recovered from a human donor with sarcoidosis (Löfgren's syndrome or another form), or a control subject (not recorded which). The CDR3 sequence is CASRLTSTGELFF. The CDR3, as DNA: TGTGCCAGCAGGCTAACTAGCACCGGGGAGCTGTTTTTT.